This T cell receptor (beta chain) was retrieved from a study of cytomegalovirus exposure and HLA in healthy donors. Study-wide context: For the approximately 390 genotyped donors, roughly 81% fell within the Caucasian-associated ancestry cluster.

A word on this clone: Its antigen is as yet unknown.

The V segment lost 3 bases and the J segment 1 base; nucleotides outside the gene matches: 4. Germline V gene data show CDR1 as MGHRA and CDR2 as YSYEKL. CDR3 length equals 15 residues. Study-wide findings and caveats: Researchers reported that a few CMV-associated chains were confirmed in vitro as CMV antigen-specific. Within the data, a cluster of highly shared sequence variants was likely a sequencing artifact.

Both 60 Vbeta primers and 13 Jbeta primers went into the PCR. TCRdb's table, derived via immunoSEQ multiplex PCR, lists solely in-frame clones and lacks some. The sample includes 110,000 to 150,000 clones, approximately 80% seen only once; the top ten take 4% to 4.5%. This TCR came from a woman aged 40-49 years in good health and CMV-seropositive. Specimen: PBMCs. V usage is TRBV4-1 and J usage is TRBJ2-5, with TRBD2 identical over 8 bases. As DNA, the CDR3 is TGCGCCAGCAGCCATACTAGCGGCCTCCAAGAGACCCAGTACTTC. The encoded protein is CASSHTSGLQETQYF.